What follows is one T cell receptor (beta chain) and its context. Which antigen it targets is not known. No base qualities exist here, and no much larger clone lies one base off it. The data stem from a study of shared clonotypes between healthy human individuals (dated by TCRdb to the early 2020s). Context from the whole study: Two women and a few men aged 18 to 49 years were included in the cohort. Blood TCR repertoires of a handful of healthy adults were deeply sequenced to estimate repertoire size and the extent of clonotype sharing between individuals. Leukapheresis yielded between about 0.8 and 9.5 billion PBMCs per donor. For each donor, three plates each were used for CD4 naive and CD4 memory, two plates were used for CD8 naive, and one plate was used for CD8 memory. To increase sequencing depth and limit assay-specific biases, different laboratories used diverse techniques to prepare libraries and sequence TCR repertoires.

Donors were healthy HIV-negative adults with no recently reported acute infections or vaccinations. Only Caucasian adults living in Nashville, Tennessee, USA were represented among the donors. CD4+ T cells were enriched by magnetic negative selection; naive cells were then positively selected on CD45RA, and the negative fraction formed the memory subset. Blood was obtained by leukapheresis, after which PBMCs were separated by Ficoll-Histopaque density gradient centrifugation and cryopreserved in liquid nitrogen vapor phase. Purity and quantity of every magnetically sorted T cell population were checked by analytical flow cytometry. Genomic DNA was isolated from each sorted fraction and quantified by UV absorbance on a Nanodrop 2000c. Using the deep immunoSEQ assay, TCR CDR3 regions were amplified from genomic DNA by multiplex PCR. For each cell subset, the extracted genomic DNA was distributed evenly across all wells of several immunoSEQ 96-well plates, and each plate served as one replicate. Each replicate PCR for sorted subsets received 200 ng genomic DNA, equal to tens of thousands of T cell genomes. The purified libraries were quantified using a Qubit 3.0 fluorometer, sized with a Bioanalyzer 2100, and then quantified again using the KAPA Library Quantification kit. Every immunoSEQ 96-well plate was sequenced on a dedicated single-read 150-cycle Illumina NextSeq 550 flow cell. Processing in the source paper ran as follows. Because only junctional sequences without quality scores were contained in the immunoSEQ output, filtering matching that applied to full-length reads could not be performed. To assign V/J genes and CDR3, sequences were annotated using PyIR, a Python wrapper for IgBLAST v1.9, with IMGT germline references. Reads were removed for weak V/J assignments (E-value above 1e-6), missing CDR3, stop codons, out-of-frame junctions, or ambiguous translated residues. V3J clonotypes were defined as sequences sharing the same inferred V gene, J gene, and CDR3 amino acid sequence. Percentage overlap between repertoires was computed as shared unique clonotypes divided by the size of the smaller repertoire. Repertoire richness was assessed with RTK rarefaction, the Chao1 estimator, and Recon v2.1 estimates of unobserved clonotypes. OLGA was used to compute generation probabilities for all TCRbeta clonotypes that the gDNA method yielded from a few donors. TCRdb carries this immuneACCESS record with in-frame sequences only. Its versions omit some clonotypes, under half of them owing to an unresolved V gene in the studies checked, with the rest unexplained. The V and J calls and the clone size are those of that table, but D and trimming were determined from the DNA. This sample lists 980,000 or so clones; approximately 80% were detected once. The ten top clones hold about 1.5% of the sample.

The investigation overall reported the following: Naive subsets generally had larger estimated clonotype richness than memory subsets. Higher generation probabilities were observed for clonotypes shared by all four sorted-subset donors than for non-shared clonotypes. Because the study included only a small number of donors, the genetic and exposure-history diversity represented was limited. Roughly 5.2% of naive CD4, 3.5% of naive CD8, about 2.5% of memory CD4, and around 0.42% of memory CD8 clonotypes were shared across several donors. Rarefaction of sorted-subset datasets indicated incomplete sequencing despite the large sequencing depth. Sampling was restricted to blood, and TCR repertoires in tissues likely differ from the TCR repertoires found in blood. Pairwise subsampling led to the expectation that sequencing depth would affect the degree of clonotype sharing among donors.

The sample was memory CD4+ T cells sorted from blood. Taken with the paper, the label for cell subset or site translates to: CD45RA-negative fraction. The sequence was obtained from a man between 18 and 35 years old in good health.

The CDR3: CASSRTDYGSGNTIYF. The DNA sequence is given as TGTGCCAGCAGTCGCACAGACTACGGATCTGGAAACACCATATATTTT. This chain is built from TRBV2 and TRBJ1-3; there is no confident call for the D gene. Cut back by 5 bases and 1 base, the V and J ends lie 15 bases apart. There are 16 amino acids in the CDR3, from cysteine to phenylalanine inclusive. Only CDR3 DNA is held: 48 bases, read in frame from base 1. The germline V gene supplies CDR1 SNHLY and CDR2 FYNNEI. This CDR3, with the reference TRBV2 and TRBJ1-3 proteins standing in past its ends, gives the full variable domain EPEVTQTPSHQVTQMGQEVILRCVPISNHLYFYWYRQILGQKVEFLVSFYNNEISEKSEIFDDQFSVERPDGSNFTLKIRSTKLEDSAMYFCASSRTDYGSGNTIYFGEGSWLTVV.